The rows below give T cell receptor beta chains drawn from one sample of a study of blood T cell repertoires in COVID-19. Clones were sequenced by immunoSEQ multiplex PCR, and TCRdb holds only the in-frame ones, with some missing. Of some 150,000 clones listed, about 86% are singletons. The sample comprised peripheral blood. Receptor source: a woman aged 45-65 years with active or convalescent COVID-19. The CDR3 runs from the conserved cysteine through the conserved F or W. D genes are given only for firm matches. The size entry is marked missing in some rows and otherwise reads once, few, many or a size class.

j_call,d_call,clone_size,v_call,cdr3_aa,cdr3_nt
TRBJ1-2,TRBD1,.,TRBV27,CASSFLGQGNYGYTF,TGTGCCAGCAGTTTCCTAGGACAGGGGAACTATGGCTACACCTTC
TRBJ1-3,TRBD1,.,TRBV6-6,CASRATGGISGNTIYF,TGTGCCAGCAGAGCCACAGGGGGGATCTCTGGAAACACCATATATTTT
TRBJ2-6,TRBD1,.,TRBV4-2,CASSPRQGDAGANVLTF,TGTGCCAGCAGCCCTAGACAGGGAGATGCTGGGGCCAACGTCCTGACTTTC
TRBJ1-6,.,.,TRBV18,CASSPGVENSPLHF,TGTGCCAGCTCACCCGGGGTTGAGAATTCACCCCTCCACTTT
TRBJ1-2,.,once,TRBV4-3,CASSQTGANYGYTF,TGCGCCAGCAGCCAAACAGGAGCTAACTATGGCTACACCTTC
TRBJ2-7,TRBD1,.,TRBV7-6,CASSSPGQGTYEQYF,TGTGCCAGCAGCTCCCCCGGACAGGGGACTTACGAGCAGTACTTC
TRBJ2-1,TRBD2,.,TRBV6-5,CASSYFPSGAYNEQFF,TGTGCCAGCAGTTACTTCCCTAGCGGAGCCTACAATGAGCAGTTCTTC
TRBJ1-4,.,.,TRBV15,CATSNDRLLSATNEKLFF,TGTGCCACCAGCAATGACAGATTGCTCTCTGCAACTAATGAAAAACTGTTTTTT
TRBJ2-3,.,.,TRBV18,CASSPSIDTDTQYF,TGTGCCAGCTCACCAAGTATAGACACAGATACGCAGTATTTT
TRBJ2-2,TRBD1,.,TRBV24-1,CATSDPTGAGELFF,TGTGCCACCAGTGATCCCACAGGGGCCGGGGAGCTGTTTTTT
TRBJ1-5,.,.,TRBV4-1,CASSQVEKSGQPQHF,TGCGCCAGCAGCCAAGTGGAGAAAAGCGGGCAGCCCCAGCATTTT
TRBJ1-1,.,.,TRBV9,CASSPDAGSNTEAFF,TGTGCCAGCAGCCCAGATGCAGGGTCGAACACTGAAGCTTTCTTT
TRBJ2-3,TRBD2,.,TRBV7-3,CASSFTSGRTIDTQYF,TGTGCCAGCAGCTTTACTAGCGGGAGAACGATAGATACGCAGTATTTT
TRBJ2-7,.,.,TRBV7-2,CASSPTGGEPYEQYF,TGTGCCAGCAGCCCCACAGGCGGAGAACCCTACGAGCAGTACTTC
TRBJ1-2,.,.,TRBV28,CASSLLDRNYGYTF,TGTGCCAGCAGCTTACTCGACAGGAACTATGGCTACACCTTC
TRBJ1-2,.,.,TRBV3-1/TRBV3-2,CASSQEADYGYTF,TGTGCCAGCAGCCAAGAAGCGGACTATGGCTACACCTTC
TRBJ1-1,.,.,TRBV5-1,CASSLSGMNTEAFF,TGCGCCAGCAGCTTGTCAGGGATGAACACTGAAGCTTTCTTT
TRBJ2-5,.,.,TRBV24-1,CATSGRRGETQYF,TGTGCCACCAGTGGTAGACGCGGAGAGACCCAGTACTTC
TRBJ2-2,TRBD2,.,TRBV19,CASTRAGGTNTGELFF,TGTGCCAGTACCAGAGCGGGGGGCACGAACACCGGGGAGCTGTTTTTT
TRBJ2-5,.,.,TRBV9,CASSVGQGQETQYF,TGTGCCAGCAGCGTAGGTCAGGGCCAAGAGACCCAGTACTTC
TRBJ2-7,.,once,TRBV4-2,CASSQGLGVPSSYEQYF,TGTGCCAGCAGCCAAGGCCTAGGGGTGCCAAGCTCCTACGAGCAGTACTTC
TRBJ1-1,TRBD1,.,TRBV19,CASSRGPGTAILRTEAFF,TGTGCCAGTAGTAGGGGACCCGGGACAGCGATCTTGAGGACTGAAGCTTTCTTT
TRBJ1-4,TRBD1,.,TRBV7-2,CASSSRTGTNEKLFF,TGTGCCAGCAGCTCTCGGACAGGGACTAATGAAAAACTGTTTTTT
TRBJ1-2,.,.,TRBV4-3,CASSQDGAGHTF,TGCGCCAGCAGCCAAGATGGGGCCGGCCACACCTTC
TRBJ2-2,TRBD1,few,TRBV6-2/TRBV6-3,CASSDYAGTGFQPNTGELFF,TGTGCCAGCAGCGATTATGCCGGGACAGGGTTTCAACCGAACACCGGGGAGCTGTTTTTT
TRBJ2-3,TRBD1,.,TRBV6-5,CASRDRVGTQYF,TGTGCCAGCAGGGACAGGGTGGGTACGCAGTATTTT
TRBJ2-5,TRBD1,.,TRBV11-2,CASSQTGVRETQYF,TGTGCCAGCAGCCAGACAGGGGTCCGAGAGACCCAGTACTTC
TRBJ2-1,TRBD2,.,TRBV2,CASSELAGGLRNEQFF,TGTGCCAGCAGTGAGCTAGCGGGGGGGCTTAGGAATGAGCAGTTCTTC
TRBJ2-7,TRBD2,.,TRBV30,CAWRNSGGTSGYEQYF,TGTGCCTGGAGGAACTCTGGAGGGACTAGCGGATACGAGCAGTACTTC
TRBJ1-3,.,few,TRBV5-1,CASSFQSRRGNGNTIYF,TGCGCCAGCAGCTTTCAATCAAGACGGGGTAACGGAAACACCATATATTTT
TRBJ1-1,TRBD1,.,TRBV13,CASSVGQVNTEAFF,TGTGCCAGCAGCGTAGGACAGGTGAACACTGAAGCTTTCTTT
TRBJ2-7,TRBD1,few,TRBV4-1,CASSQASTAGGVYEQYF,TGCGCCAGCAGCCAAGCCTCCACAGCAGGGGGAGTCTACGAGCAGTACTTC
TRBJ1-3,.,.,TRBV28,CASSWSGVSGNTIYF,TGTGCCAGCAGTTGGTCAGGGGTCTCTGGAAACACCATATATTTT
TRBJ2-1,TRBD2,.,TRBV5-1,CASSLYSGDNEQFF,TGCGCCAGCAGCTTGTATAGCGGGGACAATGAGCAGTTCTTC
TRBJ2-7,TRBD1,.,TRBV11-3,CASSLRGSTYEQYF,TGTGCCAGCAGCCTCAGGGGGTCAACCTACGAGCAGTACTTC
TRBJ2-3,TRBD1,.,TRBV30,CAWSVDRGRTDTQYF,TGTGCCTGGAGTGTTGACAGGGGGAGGACAGATACGCAGTATTTT
TRBJ2-7,TRBD2,.,TRBV7-2,CASSPGGGIRAYEQYF,TGTGCCAGCAGCCCCGGGGGGGGTATCAGGGCCTACGAGCAGTACTTC
TRBJ2-1,.,.,TRBV5-1,CASSAGYNEQFF,TGCGCCAGCAGCGCGGGGTACAATGAGCAGTTCTTC
TRBJ2-7,.,.,TRBV28,CATLGQEFYEQYF,TGTGCCACCCTGGGGCAGGAATTCTACGAGCAGTACTTC
TRBJ1-5,.,.,TRBV6-2/TRBV6-3,CASSSPGKGSNQPQHF,TGTGCCAGCAGTTCCCCGGGGAAGGGCAGCAATCAGCCCCAGCATTTT
TRBJ1-3,.,.,TRBV25-1,CASSGTVLYSGNTIYF,TGTGCCAGCAGTGGGACAGTCCTTTACTCTGGAAACACCATATATTTT
TRBJ2-2,TRBD2,.,TRBV20-1,CSASDLAGAPTGELFF,TGCAGTGCTAGTGATCTAGCGGGAGCGCCCACCGGGGAGCTGTTTTTT